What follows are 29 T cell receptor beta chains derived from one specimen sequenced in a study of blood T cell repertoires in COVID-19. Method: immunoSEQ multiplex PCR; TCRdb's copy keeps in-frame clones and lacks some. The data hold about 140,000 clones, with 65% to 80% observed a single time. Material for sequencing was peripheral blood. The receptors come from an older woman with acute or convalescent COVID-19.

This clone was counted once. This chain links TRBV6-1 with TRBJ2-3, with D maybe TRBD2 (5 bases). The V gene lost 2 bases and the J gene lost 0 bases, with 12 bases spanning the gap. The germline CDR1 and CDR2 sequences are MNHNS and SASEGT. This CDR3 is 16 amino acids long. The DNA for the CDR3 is TGTGCCAGCAGTGAATTTTTAGCGCCTAGCACAGATACGCAGTATTTT. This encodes CASSEFLAPSTDTQYF.

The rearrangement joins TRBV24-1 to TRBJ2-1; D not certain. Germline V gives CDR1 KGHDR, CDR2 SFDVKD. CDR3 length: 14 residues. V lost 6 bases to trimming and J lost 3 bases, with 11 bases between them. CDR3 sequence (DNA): TGTGCCACCAGTAGCAGGTCAAGCTACAATGAGCAGTTCTTC. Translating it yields CATSSRSSYNEQFF.

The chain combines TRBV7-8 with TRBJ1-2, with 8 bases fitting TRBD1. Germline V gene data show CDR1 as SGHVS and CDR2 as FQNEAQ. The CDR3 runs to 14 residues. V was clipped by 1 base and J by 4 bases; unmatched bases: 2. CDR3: CASSLDGTGYGYTF. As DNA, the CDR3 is TGTGCCAGCAGCTTAGACGGGACAGGCTATGGCTACACCTTC.

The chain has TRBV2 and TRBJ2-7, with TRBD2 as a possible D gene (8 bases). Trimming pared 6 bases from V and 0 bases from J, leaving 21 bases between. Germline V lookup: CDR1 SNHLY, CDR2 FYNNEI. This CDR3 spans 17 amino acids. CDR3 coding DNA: TGTGCCAGCAGCCGCAGGGGGGCTAGCGGGTCCTCCTACGAGCAGTACTTC. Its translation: CASSRRGASGSSYEQYF. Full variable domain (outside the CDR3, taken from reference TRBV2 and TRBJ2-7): EPEVTQTPSHQVTQMGQEVILRCVPISNHLYFYWYRQILGQKVEFLVSFYNNEISEKSEIFDDQFSVERPDGSNFTLKIRSTKLEDSAMYFCASSRRGASGSSYEQYFGPGTRLTVT.

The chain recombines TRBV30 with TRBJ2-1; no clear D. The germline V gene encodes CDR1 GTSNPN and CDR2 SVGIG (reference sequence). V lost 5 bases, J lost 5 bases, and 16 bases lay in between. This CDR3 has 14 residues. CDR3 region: CAWCCLRHDNEQFF. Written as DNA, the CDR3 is TGTGCCTGGTGTTGTCTCAGGCACGACAATGAGCAGTTCTTC.

The CDR3 region is CSARSGYGYTF. Written as DNA, the CDR3 is TGCAGTGCTAGATCCGGCTATGGCTACACCTTC. The rearrangement joins TRBV20-1 to TRBJ1-2; no clear D. CDR1 and CDR2 (germline): DFQATT, SNEGSKA (reference sequence). The length of the CDR3 is 11 residues. The ends were cut back, 2 bases at V and 4 bases at J, with 5 bases in the middle.

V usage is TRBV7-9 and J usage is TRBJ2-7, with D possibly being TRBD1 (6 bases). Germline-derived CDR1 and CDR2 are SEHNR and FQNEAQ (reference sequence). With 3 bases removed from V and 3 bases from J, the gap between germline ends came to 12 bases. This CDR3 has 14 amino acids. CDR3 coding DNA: TGTGCCAGCAGCTTTAGCTTAGGGGGCTACGAGCAGTACTTC. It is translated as CASSFSLGGYEQYF. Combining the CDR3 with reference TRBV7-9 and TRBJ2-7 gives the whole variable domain DTGVSQNPRHKITKRGQNVTFRCDPISEHNRLYWYRQTLGQGPEFLTYFQNEAQLEKSRLLSDRFSAERPKGSFSTLEIQRTEQGDSAMYLCASSFSLGGYEQYFGPGTRLTVT.

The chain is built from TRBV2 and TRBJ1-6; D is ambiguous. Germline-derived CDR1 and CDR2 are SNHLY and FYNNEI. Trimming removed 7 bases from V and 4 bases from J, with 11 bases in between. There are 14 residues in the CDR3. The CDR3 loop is CASNRNEYNSPLHF. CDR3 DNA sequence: TGTGCCAGCAATCGAAATGAGTATAATTCACCCCTCCACTTT.

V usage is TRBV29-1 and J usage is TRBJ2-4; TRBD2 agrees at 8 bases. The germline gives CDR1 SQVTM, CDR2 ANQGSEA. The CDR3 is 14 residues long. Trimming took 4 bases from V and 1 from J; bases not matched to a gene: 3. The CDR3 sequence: CSVAGRVAKNIQYF. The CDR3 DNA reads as TGCAGCGTTGCCGGGAGGGTGGCCAAAAACATTCAGTACTTC. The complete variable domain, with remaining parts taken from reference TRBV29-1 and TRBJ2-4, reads SAVISQKPSRDICQRGTSLTIQCQVDSQVTMMFWYRQQPGQSLTLIATANQGSEATYESGFVIDKFPISRPNLTFSTLTVSNMSPEDSSIYLCSVAGRVAKNIQYFGAGTRLSVL.

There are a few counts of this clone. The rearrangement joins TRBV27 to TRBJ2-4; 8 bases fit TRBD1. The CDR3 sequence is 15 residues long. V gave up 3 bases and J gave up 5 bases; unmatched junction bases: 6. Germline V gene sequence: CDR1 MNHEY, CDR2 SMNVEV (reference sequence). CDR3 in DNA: TGTGCCAGCAGTTTCTCCACAGGGGGTGAAAACATTCAGTACTTC. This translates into CASSFSTGGENIQYF.

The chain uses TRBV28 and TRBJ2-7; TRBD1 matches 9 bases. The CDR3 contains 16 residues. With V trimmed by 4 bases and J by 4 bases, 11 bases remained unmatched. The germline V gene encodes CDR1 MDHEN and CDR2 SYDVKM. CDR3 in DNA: TGTGCCAGCAGTTCGCCCGGGACAGGGCTTATTTACGAGCAGTACTTC. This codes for CASSSPGTGLIYEQYF.

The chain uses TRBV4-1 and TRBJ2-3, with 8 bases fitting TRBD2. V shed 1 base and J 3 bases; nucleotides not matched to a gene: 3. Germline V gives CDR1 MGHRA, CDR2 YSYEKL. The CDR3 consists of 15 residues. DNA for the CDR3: TGCGCCAGCAGCCAAGGACAGCGGGAGACAGATACGCAGTATTTT. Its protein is CASSQGQRETDTQYF.

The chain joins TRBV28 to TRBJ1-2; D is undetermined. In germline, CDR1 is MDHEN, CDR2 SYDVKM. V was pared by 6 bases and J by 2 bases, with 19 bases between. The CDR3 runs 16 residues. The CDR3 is CASSPSGSLANYGYTF. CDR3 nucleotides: TGTGCCAGCAGCCCGTCGGGGTCTCTAGCAAACTATGGCTACACCTTC.

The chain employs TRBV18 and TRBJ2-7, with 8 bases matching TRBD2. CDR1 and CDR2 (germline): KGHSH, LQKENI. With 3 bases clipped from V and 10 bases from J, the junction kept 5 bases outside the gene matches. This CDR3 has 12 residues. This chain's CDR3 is CASSPGAGEQYF. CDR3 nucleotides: TGTGCCAGCTCACCCGGAGCGGGAGAACAGTACTTC. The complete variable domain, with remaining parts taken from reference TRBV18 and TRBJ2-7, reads NAGVMQNPRHLVRRRGQEARLRCSPMKGHSHVYWYRQLPEEGLKFMVYLQKENIIDESGMPKERFSAEFPKEGPSILRIQQVVRGDSAAYFCASSPGAGEQYFGPGTRLTVT.

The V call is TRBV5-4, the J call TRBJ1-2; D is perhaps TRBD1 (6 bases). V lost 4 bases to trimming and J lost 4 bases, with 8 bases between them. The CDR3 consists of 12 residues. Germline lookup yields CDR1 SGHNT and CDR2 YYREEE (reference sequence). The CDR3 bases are TGTGCCAGCAGCAGGGACATCTATGGCTACACCTTC. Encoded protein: CASSRDIYGYTF.

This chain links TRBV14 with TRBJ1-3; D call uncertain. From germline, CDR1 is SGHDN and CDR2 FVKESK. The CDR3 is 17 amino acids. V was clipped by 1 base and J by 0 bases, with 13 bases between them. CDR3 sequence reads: CASSQGYRLSSGNTIYF. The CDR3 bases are TGTGCCAGCAGCCAAGGCTACCGACTGAGCTCTGGAAACACCATATATTTT.

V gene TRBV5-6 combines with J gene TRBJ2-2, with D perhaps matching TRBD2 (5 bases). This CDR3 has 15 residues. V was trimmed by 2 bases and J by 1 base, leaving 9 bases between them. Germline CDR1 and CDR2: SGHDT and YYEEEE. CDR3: CASSLPGMNTGELFF. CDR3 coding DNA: TGTGCCAGCAGCTTACCGGGAATGAACACCGGGGAGCTGTTTTTT.

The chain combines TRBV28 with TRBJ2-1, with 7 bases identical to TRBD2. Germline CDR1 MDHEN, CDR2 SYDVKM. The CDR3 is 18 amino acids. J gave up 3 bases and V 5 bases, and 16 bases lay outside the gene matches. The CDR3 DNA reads TGTGCCAGCAGTGCGCTAGGGCTAGCGGTTTCTAGCTACAATGAGCAGTTCTTC. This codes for CASSALGLAVSSYNEQFF.

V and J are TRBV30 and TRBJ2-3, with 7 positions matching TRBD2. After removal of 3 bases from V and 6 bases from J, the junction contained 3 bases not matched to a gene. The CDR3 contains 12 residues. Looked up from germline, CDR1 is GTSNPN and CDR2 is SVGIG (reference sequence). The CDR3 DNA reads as TGTGCCTGGAGGAGGGGAGGGGATACGCAGTATTTT. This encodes CAWRRGGDTQYF.

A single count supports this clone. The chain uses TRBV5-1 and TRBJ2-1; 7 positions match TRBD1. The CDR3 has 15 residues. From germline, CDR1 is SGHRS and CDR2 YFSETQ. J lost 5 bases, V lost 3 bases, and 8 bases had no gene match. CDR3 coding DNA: TGCGCCAGCAGCTCAATACAGGGGTTTAACAATGAGCAGTTCTTC. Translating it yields CASSSIQGFNNEQFF.

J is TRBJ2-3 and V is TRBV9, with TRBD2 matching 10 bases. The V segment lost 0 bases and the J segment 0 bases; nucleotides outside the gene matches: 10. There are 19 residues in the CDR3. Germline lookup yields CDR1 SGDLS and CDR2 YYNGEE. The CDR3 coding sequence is TGTGCCAGCAGCGTAGTTGGGCTAGCGGGAGAGGGTAGCACAGATACGCAGTATTTT. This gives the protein CASSVVGLAGEGSTDTQYF.

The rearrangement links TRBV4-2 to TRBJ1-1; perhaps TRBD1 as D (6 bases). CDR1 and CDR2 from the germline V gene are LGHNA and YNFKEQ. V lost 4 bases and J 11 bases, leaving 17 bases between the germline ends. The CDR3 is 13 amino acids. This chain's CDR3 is CASSLFQGRDAFF. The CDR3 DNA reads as TGTGCCAGCAGCCTTTTTCAGGGGAGGGACGCTTTCTTT.

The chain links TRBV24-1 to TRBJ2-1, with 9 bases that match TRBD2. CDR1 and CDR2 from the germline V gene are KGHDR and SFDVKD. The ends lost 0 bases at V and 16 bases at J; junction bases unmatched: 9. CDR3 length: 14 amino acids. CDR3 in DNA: TGTGCCACCAGTGATTTGTGGTCGCGGGAGGGCCTTTTCTTC. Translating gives CATSDLWSREGLFF.

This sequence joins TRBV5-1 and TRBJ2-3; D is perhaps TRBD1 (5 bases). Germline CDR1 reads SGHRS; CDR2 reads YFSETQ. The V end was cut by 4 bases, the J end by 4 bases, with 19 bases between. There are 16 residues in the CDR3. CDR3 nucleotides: TGCGCCAGCAGCCCCTCGAATGGGGCCCGGGCAGATACGCAGTATTTT. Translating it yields CASSPSNGARADTQYF.

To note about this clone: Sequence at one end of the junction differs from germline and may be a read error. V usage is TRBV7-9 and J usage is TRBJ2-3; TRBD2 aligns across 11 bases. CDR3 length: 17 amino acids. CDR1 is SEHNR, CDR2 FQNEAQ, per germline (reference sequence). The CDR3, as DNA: TGTGCCAGCAGCGCAAAATCCCTAGCGGGAGGCACCGATACGCAGTATTTT. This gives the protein CASSAKSLAGGTDTQYF.

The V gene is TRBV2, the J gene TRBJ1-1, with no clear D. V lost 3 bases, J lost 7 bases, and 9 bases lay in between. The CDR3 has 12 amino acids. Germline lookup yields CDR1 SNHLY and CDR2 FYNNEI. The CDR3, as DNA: TGTGCCAGCAGTGAGCTCCCGAGTGAAGCTTTCTTT. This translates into CASSELPSEAFF.

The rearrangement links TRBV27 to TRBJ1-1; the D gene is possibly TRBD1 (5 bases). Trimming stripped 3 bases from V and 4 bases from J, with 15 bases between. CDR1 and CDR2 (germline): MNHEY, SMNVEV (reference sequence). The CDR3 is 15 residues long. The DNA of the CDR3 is TGTGCCAGCAGTTTTAGGGCAGGGCTGGGCACTGAAGCTTTCTTT. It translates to CASSFRAGLGTEAFF.

CDR3 region: CASSKGLAGVNTGELFF. The CDR3 DNA sequence: TGCGCCAGCAGCAAGGGACTAGCGGGAGTGAACACCGGGGAGCTGTTTTTT. The rearrangement links TRBV5-1 to TRBJ2-2; 14 bases are a match to TRBD2. V was clipped by 4 bases and J by 1 base; unmatched bases: 3. Germline assignment: CDR1 SGHRS and CDR2 YFSETQ. The CDR3 loop spans 17 amino acids. The full variable domain, completed using reference TRBV5-1 and TRBJ2-2, is KAGVTQTPRYLIKTRGQQVTLSCSPISGHRSVSWYQQTPGQGLQFLFEYFSETQRNKGNFPGRFSGRQFSNSRSEMNVSTLELGDSALYLCASSKGLAGVNTGELFFGEGSRLTVL.

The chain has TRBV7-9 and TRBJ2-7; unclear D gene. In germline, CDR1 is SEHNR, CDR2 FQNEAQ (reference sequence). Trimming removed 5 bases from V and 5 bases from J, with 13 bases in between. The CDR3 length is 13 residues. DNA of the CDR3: TGTGCCAGCAGCCCCCGGTATGAGGACGAGCAGTACTTC. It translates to CASSPRYEDEQYF. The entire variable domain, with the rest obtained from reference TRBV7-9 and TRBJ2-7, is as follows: DTGVSQNPRHKITKRGQNVTFRCDPISEHNRLYWYRQTLGQGPEFLTYFQNEAQLEKSRLLSDRFSAERPKGSFSTLEIQRTEQGDSAMYLCASSPRYEDEQYFGPGTRLTVT.